This T cell receptor (beta chain) was found in a study of control samples from healthy donors and cancer patients. Profiling relied on immunoSEQ multiplex PCR, and the TCRdb table lists in-frame clones only, not all of them. Of about 150,000 clones in the sample, about 86% were seen once. The CDR3 sequence is 13 residues long. Germline V gives CDR1 MGHRA, CDR2 YSYEKL. V was shortened by 0 bases and J by 4 bases, with 6 bases between the two germline ends. The J gene is TRBJ1-1, the V gene TRBV4-1; no clear D. The sample taken for sequencing was blood. This receptor was obtained from a man between 18 and 35 years old in good health. The CDR3 DNA sequence: TGCGCCAGCAGCCAAGATTGGACCACTGAAGCTTTCTTT. The encoded protein is CASSQDWTTEAFF.